Shown below are 14 T cell receptor beta chains from a single sample sequenced in a study of blood T cell repertoires in COVID-19. Sequencing used immunoSEQ multiplex PCR; TCRdb keeps in-frame clones, though not all of them. The data contain fewer than 350,000 clones, less than 85% of them singletons. Sequencing was performed on PBMCs or T cells enriched from blood (not recorded which). The receptors here all came from a woman between 50 and 59 years old who had recovered from COVID-19.

The rearrangement links TRBV25-1 to TRBJ1-4; TRBD1 aligns across 8 bases. The CDR3 spans 17 residues. Germline CDR1 and CDR2: MGHDK and SYGVNS. V was pared by 3 bases and J by 1 base, with 7 bases of the junction left unmatched. CDR3 sequence: CASSEHTGGGTNEKLFF. In DNA form, the CDR3 reads TGTGCCAGCAGTGAGCATACAGGGGGAGGAACTAATGAAAAACTGTTTTTT.

V gene TRBV30 combines with J gene TRBJ2-7, with 8 bases that match TRBD1. The CDR3 consists of 14 residues. The V gene end was trimmed by 2 bases and the J gene end by 0 bases; junction bases not matched to a gene: 3. Germline V CDR1 and CDR2: GTSNPN, SVGIG (reference sequence). The CDR3 nucleotides are TGTGCCTGGAGTACAGGGGGGAACTCCTACGAGCAGTACTTC. Protein: CAWSTGGNSYEQYF.

The chain employs TRBV6-5 and TRBJ1-2; D call uncertain. From germline, CDR1 is MNHEY and CDR2 SVGAGI. The V end lost 0 bases, the J end lost 8 bases, and 16 bases lay between the germline ends. This CDR3 is 15 amino acids long. The CDR3 sequence: CASSYSQVLTGGYTF. DNA for the CDR3: TGTGCCAGCAGTTACTCCCAGGTCCTAACGGGAGGCTACACCTTC.

This clone was recorded once. This chain joins TRBV6-4 and TRBJ2-2; TRBD1 agrees at 8 bases. V gave up 2 bases and J gave up 5 bases; unmatched junction bases: 7. This CDR3 region has 16 residues. From germline, CDR1 is MRHNA and CDR2 SNTAGT. The CDR3 spells CASSDRGQGGTGELFF. The DNA of the CDR3 is TGTGCCAGCAGTGACCGAGGACAGGGCGGGACCGGGGAGCTGTTTTTT.

The chain joins TRBV19 to TRBJ1-5; 7 nucleotides line up with TRBD1. The CDR3 runs 16 residues. Germline V gives CDR1 LNHDA, CDR2 SQIVND (reference sequence). The trim removed 9 bases at V and 3 bases at J, leaving 14 bases unmatched. This CDR3 reads CASQVSGDSHNQPQHF. In DNA form, the CDR3 reads TGTGCCAGCCAAGTAAGTGGGGACAGTCACAATCAGCCCCAGCATTTT. Looking up the rest from reference TRBV19 and TRBJ1-5 gives the full variable domain: DGGITQSPKYLFRKEGQNVTLSCEQNLNHDAMYWYRQDPGQGLRLIYYSQIVNDFQKGDIAEGYSVSREKKESFPLTVTSAQKNPTAFYLCASQVSGDSHNQPQHFGDGTRLSIL.

The chain has TRBV5-5 and TRBJ2-7; possible D gene TRBD1, 5 bases. In germline, CDR1 is SGHKS, CDR2 YYEKEE (reference sequence). Deletions cut 0 bases from V and 4 bases from J, with 11 bases between. This CDR3 region has 14 residues. CDR3 nucleotides: TGTGCCAGCAGCTTGGAGCAGGGTATTTACGAGCAGTACTTC. It encodes CASSLEQGIYEQYF.

This chain uses TRBV11-2 with TRBJ1-1; tentative D call: TRBD1 (6 bases). CDR1 and CDR2 from the germline V gene are SGHAT and FQNNGV. The CDR3 is 13 amino acids. Between the trimmed V and J ends, which lost 5 bases and 3 bases, there was a span of 10 bases. Here the CDR3 reads CASSPTGYTEAFF. CDR3 sequence (DNA): TGTGCCAGCAGCCCAACAGGGTACACTGAAGCTTTCTTT.

V and J are TRBV14 and TRBJ2-3; D perhaps matches TRBD2 (6 bases). V lost 4 bases and J 1 base, leaving 15 bases between the germline ends. In germline, CDR1 is SGHDN, CDR2 FVKESK. CDR3 length equals 16 residues. The CDR3 DNA reads as TGTGCCAGCAGCCGAGGAAGCGGGCATCGCACAGATACGCAGTATTTT. This translates into CASSRGSGHRTDTQYF.

This chain uses TRBV29-1 with TRBJ1-2, with D hard to call. Trimming took 6 bases from V and 4 from J, leaving 18 bases between them. This CDR3 comprises 14 residues. Germline loops: CDR1 SQVTM, CDR2 ANQGSEA. The CDR3 loop is CSVPLGSGSYGYTF. The DNA for the CDR3 is TGCAGCGTCCCACTAGGGTCAGGCTCCTATGGCTACACCTTC.

This clone appeared a few times. The gene calls are TRBV5-1 and TRBJ1-2; 7 bases match TRBD1. The CDR3 extends over 15 amino acids. Germline trimming cut 3 bases from V and 2 bases from J; bases unmatched to any gene: 7. Germline V gene data show CDR1 as SGHRS and CDR2 as YFSETQ. CDR3 DNA sequence: TGCGCCAGCAGCTCCACACAGGGGACCAACTATGGCTACACCTTC. The encoded protein is CASSSTQGTNYGYTF.

The chain carries TRBV14 and TRBJ2-7; 9 nucleotides line up with TRBD2. The CDR3 is 13 amino acids. Germline CDR1 SGHDN, CDR2 FVKESK. V trimming: 4 bases; J trimming: 7 bases; junction bases outside the gene matches: 5. The CDR3 protein is CASSPSGVWEQYF. As DNA, the CDR3 is TGTGCCAGCAGCCCTAGCGGGGTGTGGGAGCAGTACTTC.

Regarding this clone: Other DNA sequences in this sample translate to the same CDR3. The chain uses TRBV18 and TRBJ1-1; no clear D gene. V lost 3 bases to trimming and J lost 2 bases, with 7 bases between them. The germline V gene has CDR1 KGHSH and CDR2 LQKENI. This CDR3 is 13 amino acids long. CDR3 residues: CASSPGLNTEAFF. In DNA form, the CDR3 reads TGTGCCAGCTCACCGGGCCTCAACACTGAAGCTTTCTTT.

The chain combines TRBV27 with TRBJ1-1; no clear D gene. CDR1 and CDR2 (germline): MNHEY, SMNVEV (reference sequence). V was pared by 1 base and J by 3 bases, with 18 bases between. CDR3 size: 17 residues. The CDR3: CASSLFGAGQSYTEAFF. CDR3 DNA: TGTGCCAGCAGTTTATTTGGTGCGGGTCAGTCGTACACTGAAGCTTTCTTT.

For this clone: At the DNA level, this CDR3 is encoded by other sequences in the same sample as well. The rearrangement links TRBV18 to TRBJ2-5; TRBD1 is a possible D gene (5 bases). The CDR3 sequence is 15 residues long. Per the germline V gene, CDR1 is KGHSH and CDR2 is LQKENI. Trimming left V 2 bases short and J 1 base short, with 11 bases between. The CDR3 protein is CASSPLGQAQETQYF. The CDR3 DNA reads TGTGCCAGCTCACCATTGGGGCAGGCCCAAGAGACCCAGTACTTC.